Sequencing of this T cell receptor (beta chain) was carried out in a study of T-cell reconstitution after alpha-beta-depleted transplantation in children (dated by TCRdb to the mid-2010s). For context, the study as a whole: The study quantitatively tracked T-cell immune reconstitution after TCRalphabeta/CD19-depleted allogeneic hematopoietic cell transplantation in children using TCR repertoire profiling. Summary of the overall study and its limitations: The apparently early alphabetaT-cell count recovery about two months after transplant was reportedly dependent on only several hundred rapidly expanded clones derived from non-depleted graft cells. In some patients, the high TCRbeta diversity seen at day 60 was put down to recipient T cells and intrathymic progenitors that had survived conditioning. Over subsequent months, a decline in hyperexpanded clone frequencies was noted, and after one year, T-cell counts and TCRbeta diversity were mostly ascribed to newly produced T cells.

The method was PCR. The instrument was an Illumina HiSeq 2500. TCR libraries were prepared with molecular barcoding, using unique molecular identifiers to normalize TCRbeta repertoire quantification. The public reads were reanalyzed by TCRdb: fastp trimming at Q25, MiXCR alignment, in-frame beta chains only. Each CDR3 protein gets just one entry, which takes the most common genes and DNA from the rows behind it. This sample is represented by about 110,000 distinct CDR3 sequences; 5.5% to 6.5% of them were singletons. The ten biggest clones cover approximately 25% of the sample. This sample's treatment or condition label indicates: allogeneic hematopoietic cell transplantation with graft depleted of TCRalphabeta T cells and CD19 B cells. The transplant recipients were children given TCRalphabeta/CD19-depleted allogeneic hematopoietic cell grafts. V is pared back by 9 bases and J by 4 bases, with 9 bases lying between the germline termini. The CDR3 holds 12 amino acids from the cysteine to the phenylalanine. Of the read, only the CDR3 DNA is kept; its 36 bases are in frame from base 1. CDR1 and CDR2, per the germline V gene, are KGHDR and SFDVKD.

This clonotype has ten or more counts. The antigen it binds to is not known. Base qualities were left out, and no much larger clone turns up one base away. Here the chain combines TRBV24-1 and TRBJ2-1, and the D gene may be TRBD2, 6 bases matching. Sample: PBMCs, mostly from graft donor cells, taken 360 days after TCRalphabeta/CD19-depleted stem cell transplant. The clonotype was recovered from a male patient between 2 and 10 years old who had a stem cell transplant for acute lymphoblastic leukemia, so the T cells may come from the graft donor. The DNA sequence is as follows: TGTGCCACCCGGGGGAATTACAATGAGCAGTTCTTC. Its protein reads: CATRGNYNEQFF.